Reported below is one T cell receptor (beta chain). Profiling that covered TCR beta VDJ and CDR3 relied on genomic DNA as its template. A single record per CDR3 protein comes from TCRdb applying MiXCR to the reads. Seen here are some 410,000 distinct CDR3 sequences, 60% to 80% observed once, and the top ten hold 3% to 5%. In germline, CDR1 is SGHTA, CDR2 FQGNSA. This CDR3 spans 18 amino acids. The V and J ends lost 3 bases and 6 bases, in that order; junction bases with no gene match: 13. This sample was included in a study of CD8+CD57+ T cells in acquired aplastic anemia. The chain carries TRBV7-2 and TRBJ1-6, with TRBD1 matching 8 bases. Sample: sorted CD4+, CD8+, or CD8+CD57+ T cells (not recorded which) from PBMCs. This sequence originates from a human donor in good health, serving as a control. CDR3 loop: CASSFWGSGQEFNSPLHF. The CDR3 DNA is TGTGCCAGCAGCTTTTGGGGATCGGGACAGGAGTTTAATTCACCCCTCCACTTT.